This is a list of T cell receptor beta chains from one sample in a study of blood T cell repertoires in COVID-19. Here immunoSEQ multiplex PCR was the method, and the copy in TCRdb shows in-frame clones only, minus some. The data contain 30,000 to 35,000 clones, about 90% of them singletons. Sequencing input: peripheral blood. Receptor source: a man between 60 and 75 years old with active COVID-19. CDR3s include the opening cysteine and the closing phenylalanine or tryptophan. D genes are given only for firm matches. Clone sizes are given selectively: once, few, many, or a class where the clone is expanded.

CDR3nt: TGTGCCAGCAGCCTTGGGACTAGCGGCCCCGGGGGAGAGACCCAGTACTTC; CDR3aa: CASSLGTSGPGGETQYF; d_gene: TRBD2; v_gene: TRBV7-2; abundance: .; j_gene: TRBJ2-5
CDR3nt: TGTGCCAGCAGCTCCTTAGCGGGAGGTTTCAATGAGCAGTTCTTC; CDR3aa: CASSSLAGGFNEQFF; d_gene: TRBD2; v_gene: TRBV7-9; abundance: .; j_gene: TRBJ2-1
CDR3nt: TGTGCCAGCAGTGACTCAGGAGCCCGCACAGATACGCAGTATTTT; CDR3aa: CASSDSGARTDTQYF; d_gene: .; v_gene: TRBV6-4; abundance: .; j_gene: TRBJ2-3
CDR3nt: TGTGCCAGCTCCGCTGACAGGGCGAACACTGAAGCTTTCTTT; CDR3aa: CASSADRANTEAFF; d_gene: TRBD1; v_gene: TRBV18; abundance: .; j_gene: TRBJ1-1
CDR3nt: TGTGCCAGCAGCGTCGTGACATTGGGCAGGGGCTCTGAAGCTTTCTTT; CDR3aa: CASSVVTLGRGSEAFF; d_gene: .; v_gene: TRBV9; abundance: .; j_gene: TRBJ1-1
CDR3nt: TGTGCCAGCAGCTTGGGGGACTCTCAGAAGGCTACGCAGTATTTT; CDR3aa: CASSLGDSQKATQYF; d_gene: .; v_gene: TRBV5-4; abundance: .; j_gene: TRBJ2-3
CDR3nt: TGTGCCAGCAGTTTCTTAGGGGATAGCAATCAGCCCCAGCATTTT; CDR3aa: CASSFLGDSNQPQHF; d_gene: .; v_gene: TRBV28; abundance: .; j_gene: TRBJ1-5
CDR3nt: TGTGCCAGTAGTCTTCGACTAGCGGTCTACGAGCAGTACTTC; CDR3aa: CASSLRLAVYEQYF; d_gene: TRBD2; v_gene: TRBV19; abundance: .; j_gene: TRBJ2-7
CDR3nt: TGTGCCATCAGCCCCCCGGGCACTGAAGCTTTCTTT; CDR3aa: CAISPPGTEAFF; d_gene: .; v_gene: TRBV10-3; abundance: few; j_gene: TRBJ1-1
CDR3nt: TGTGCCAGCAGCTTGGATGGGACAGGGAAGGGAGAGACCCAGTACTTC; CDR3aa: CASSLDGTGKGETQYF; d_gene: TRBD1; v_gene: TRBV5-4; abundance: once; j_gene: TRBJ2-5
CDR3nt: TGCGCCAGCAGCCAGCCCCCGATCCCACTAGCGGGAGACACAGATACGCAGTATTTT; CDR3aa: CASSQPPIPLAGDTDTQYF; d_gene: TRBD2; v_gene: TRBV4-1; abundance: .; j_gene: TRBJ2-3
CDR3nt: TGTGCCACCCAGGATCCCGGACAGGGTGGGAGTGGCTACACCTTC; CDR3aa: CATQDPGQGGSGYTF; d_gene: TRBD1; v_gene: TRBV24-1; abundance: .; j_gene: TRBJ1-2
CDR3nt: TGTGCCAGCAGCCGGCTAGGAGACAATGAGCAGTTCTTC; CDR3aa: CASSRLGDNEQFF; d_gene: .; v_gene: TRBV9; abundance: .; j_gene: TRBJ2-1
CDR3nt: TGTGCCAGCTCACCAAGCGGCAGCGCAACTAATGAAAAACTGTTTTTT; CDR3aa: CASSPSGSATNEKLFF; d_gene: .; v_gene: TRBV18; abundance: few; j_gene: TRBJ1-4
CDR3nt: TGTGCCGGCCGACTAGCGGGAGTTGGGGCCAACGTCCTGACTTTC; CDR3aa: CAGRLAGVGANVLTF; d_gene: TRBD2; v_gene: TRBV7-2; abundance: .; j_gene: TRBJ2-6
CDR3nt: TGTGCCAGTAGTGAGGACAGAAGGTCTGAAGCTTTCTTT; CDR3aa: CASSEDRRSEAFF; d_gene: .; v_gene: TRBV19; abundance: .; j_gene: TRBJ1-1